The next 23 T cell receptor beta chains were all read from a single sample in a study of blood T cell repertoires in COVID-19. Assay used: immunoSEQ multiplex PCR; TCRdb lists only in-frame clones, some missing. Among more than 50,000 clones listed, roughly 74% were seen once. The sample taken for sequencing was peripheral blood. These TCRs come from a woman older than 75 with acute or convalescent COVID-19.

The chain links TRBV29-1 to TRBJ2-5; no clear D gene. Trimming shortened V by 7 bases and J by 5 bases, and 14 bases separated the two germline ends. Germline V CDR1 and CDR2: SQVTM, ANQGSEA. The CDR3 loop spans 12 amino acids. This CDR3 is CSAELNRETQYF. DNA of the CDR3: TGCAGCGCAGAACTAAATCGGGAGACCCAGTACTTC.

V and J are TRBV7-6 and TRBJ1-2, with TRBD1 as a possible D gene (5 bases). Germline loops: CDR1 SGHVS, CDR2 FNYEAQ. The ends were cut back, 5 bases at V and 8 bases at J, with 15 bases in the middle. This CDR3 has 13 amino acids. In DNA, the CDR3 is TGTGCCAGCAGCCCTACAGGCGTGGGGGGCTACACCTTC. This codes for CASSPTGVGGYTF.

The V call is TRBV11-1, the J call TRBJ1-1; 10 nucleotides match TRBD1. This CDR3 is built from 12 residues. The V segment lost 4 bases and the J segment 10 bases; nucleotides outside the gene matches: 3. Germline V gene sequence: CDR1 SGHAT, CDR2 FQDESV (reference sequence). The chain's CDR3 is CASSSTGGRAFF. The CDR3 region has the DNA TGTGCCAGCAGCTCGACAGGGGGCCGAGCTTTCTTT.

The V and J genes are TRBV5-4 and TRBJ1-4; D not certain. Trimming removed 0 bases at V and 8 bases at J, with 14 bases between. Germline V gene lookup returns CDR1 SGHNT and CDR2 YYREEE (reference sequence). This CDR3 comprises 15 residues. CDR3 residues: CASSLGIAGYEKLFF. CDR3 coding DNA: TGTGCCAGCAGCTTGGGGATAGCGGGATACGAAAAACTGTTTTTT.

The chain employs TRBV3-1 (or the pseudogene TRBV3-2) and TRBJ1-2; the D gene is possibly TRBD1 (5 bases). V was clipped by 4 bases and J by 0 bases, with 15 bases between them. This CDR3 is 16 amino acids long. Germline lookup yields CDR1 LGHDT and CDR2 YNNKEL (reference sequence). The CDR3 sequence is CASSPPPGWSNYGYTF. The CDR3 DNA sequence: TGTGCCAGCAGCCCCCCCCCAGGGTGGTCTAACTATGGCTACACCTTC.

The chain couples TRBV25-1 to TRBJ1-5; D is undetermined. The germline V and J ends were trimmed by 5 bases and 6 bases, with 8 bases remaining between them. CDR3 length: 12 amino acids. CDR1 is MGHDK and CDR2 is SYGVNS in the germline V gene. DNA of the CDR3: TGTGCCAGCAGTACCACTAGTCAGCCCCAGCATTTT. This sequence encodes CASSTTSQPQHF.

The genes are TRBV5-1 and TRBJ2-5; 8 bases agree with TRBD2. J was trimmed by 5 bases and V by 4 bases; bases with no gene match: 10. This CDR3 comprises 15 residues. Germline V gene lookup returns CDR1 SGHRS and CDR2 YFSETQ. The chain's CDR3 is CASSPLSGGGETQYF. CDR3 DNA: TGCGCCAGCAGCCCCCTGTCGGGAGGGGGGGAGACCCAGTACTTC.

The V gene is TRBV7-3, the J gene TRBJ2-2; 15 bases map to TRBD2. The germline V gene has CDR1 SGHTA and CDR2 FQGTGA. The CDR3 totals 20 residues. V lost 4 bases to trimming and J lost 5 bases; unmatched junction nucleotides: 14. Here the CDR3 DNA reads TGTGCCAGCAGCTCGCCGGGACTAGCGGGAGGAATAGTAGAGACCGGGGAGCTGTTTTTT. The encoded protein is CASSSPGLAGGIVETGELFF.

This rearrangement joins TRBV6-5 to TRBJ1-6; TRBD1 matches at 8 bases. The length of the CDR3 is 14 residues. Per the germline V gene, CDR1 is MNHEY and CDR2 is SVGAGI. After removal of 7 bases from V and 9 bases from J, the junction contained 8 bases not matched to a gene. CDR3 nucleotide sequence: TGTGCCAGCACCCCTGGACAGGGTAGTTCACCCCTCCACTTT. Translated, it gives CASTPGQGSSPLHF.

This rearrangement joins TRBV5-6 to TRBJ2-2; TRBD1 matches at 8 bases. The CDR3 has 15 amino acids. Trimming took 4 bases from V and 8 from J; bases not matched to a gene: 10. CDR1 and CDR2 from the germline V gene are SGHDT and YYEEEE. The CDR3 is CASSPGTGPWGELFF. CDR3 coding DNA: TGTGCCAGCAGCCCCGGGACAGGACCCTGGGGGGAGCTGTTTTTT.

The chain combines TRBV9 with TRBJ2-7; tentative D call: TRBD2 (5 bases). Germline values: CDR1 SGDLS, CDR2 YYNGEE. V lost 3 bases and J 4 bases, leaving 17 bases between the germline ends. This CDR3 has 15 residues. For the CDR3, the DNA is TGTGCCAGCAGCGCCGCTTCGGGCAGGACTTACGAGCAGTACTTC. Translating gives CASSAASGRTYEQYF.

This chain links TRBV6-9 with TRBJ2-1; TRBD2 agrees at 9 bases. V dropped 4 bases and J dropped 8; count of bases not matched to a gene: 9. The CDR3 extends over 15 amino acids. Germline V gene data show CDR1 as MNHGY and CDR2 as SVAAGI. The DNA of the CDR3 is TGTGCCAGCAGTTCAGCGGGAGGCCCTGAAGATGAGCAGTTCTTC. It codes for CASSSAGGPEDEQFF.

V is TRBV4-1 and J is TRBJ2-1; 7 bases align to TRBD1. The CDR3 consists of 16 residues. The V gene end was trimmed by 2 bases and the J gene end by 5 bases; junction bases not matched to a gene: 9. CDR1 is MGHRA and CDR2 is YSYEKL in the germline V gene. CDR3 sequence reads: CASSQSAQGVNNEQFF. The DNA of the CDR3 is TGCGCCAGCAGCCAATCAGCGCAGGGGGTCAACAATGAGCAGTTCTTC.

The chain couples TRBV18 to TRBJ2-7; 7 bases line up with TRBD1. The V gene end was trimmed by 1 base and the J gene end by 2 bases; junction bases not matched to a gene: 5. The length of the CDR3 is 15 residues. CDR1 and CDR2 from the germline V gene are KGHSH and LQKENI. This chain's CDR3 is CASSPRGQGAYEQYF. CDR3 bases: TGTGCCAGCTCACCACGTGGGCAGGGGGCCTACGAGCAGTACTTC.

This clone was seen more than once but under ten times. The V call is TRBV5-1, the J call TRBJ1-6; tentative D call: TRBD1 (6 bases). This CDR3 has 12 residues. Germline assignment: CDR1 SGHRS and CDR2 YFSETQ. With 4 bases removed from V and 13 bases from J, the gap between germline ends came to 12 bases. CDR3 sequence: CASSPDRPPLHF. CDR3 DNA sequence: TGCGCCAGCAGCCCCGACAGGCCGCCCCTCCACTTT.

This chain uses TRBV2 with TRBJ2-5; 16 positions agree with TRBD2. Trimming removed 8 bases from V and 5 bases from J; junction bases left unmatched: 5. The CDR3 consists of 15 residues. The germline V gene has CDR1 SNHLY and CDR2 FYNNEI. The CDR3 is CASGTSGRAGETQYF. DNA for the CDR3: TGTGCCAGCGGGACTAGCGGGAGGGCCGGCGAGACCCAGTACTTC.

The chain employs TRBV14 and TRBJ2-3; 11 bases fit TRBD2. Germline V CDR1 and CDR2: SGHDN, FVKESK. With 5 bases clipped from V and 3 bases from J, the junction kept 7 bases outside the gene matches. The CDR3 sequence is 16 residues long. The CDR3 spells CASSSLAGGPTDTQYF. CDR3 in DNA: TGTGCCAGCAGCTCGTTAGCGGGAGGGCCAACAGATACGCAGTATTTT. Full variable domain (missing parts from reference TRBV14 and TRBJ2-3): EAGVTQFPSHSVIEKGQTVTLRCDPISGHDNLYWYRRVMGKEIKFLLHFVKESKQDESGMPNNRFLAERTGGTYSTLKVQPAELEDSGVYFCASSSLAGGPTDTQYFGPGTRLTVL.

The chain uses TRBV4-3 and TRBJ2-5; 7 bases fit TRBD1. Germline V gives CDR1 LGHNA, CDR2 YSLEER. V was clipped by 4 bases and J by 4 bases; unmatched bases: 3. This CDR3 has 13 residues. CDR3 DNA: TGCGCCAGCAGCCCGACAGGGAGAGAGACCCAGTACTTC. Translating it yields CASSPTGRETQYF.

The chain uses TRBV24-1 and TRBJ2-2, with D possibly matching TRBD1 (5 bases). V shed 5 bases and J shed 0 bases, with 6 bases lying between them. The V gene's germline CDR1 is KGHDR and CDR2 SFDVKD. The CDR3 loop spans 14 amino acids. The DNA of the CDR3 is TGTGCCACCAGTGTGACAGCGAACACCGGGGAGCTGTTTTTT. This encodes CATSVTANTGELFF.

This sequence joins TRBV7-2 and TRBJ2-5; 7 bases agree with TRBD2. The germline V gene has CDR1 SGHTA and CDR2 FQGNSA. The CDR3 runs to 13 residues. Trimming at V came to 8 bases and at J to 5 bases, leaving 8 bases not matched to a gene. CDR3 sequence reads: CASEFGRFETQYF. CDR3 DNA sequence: TGTGCCAGCGAATTCGGGAGGTTTGAGACCCAGTACTTC.

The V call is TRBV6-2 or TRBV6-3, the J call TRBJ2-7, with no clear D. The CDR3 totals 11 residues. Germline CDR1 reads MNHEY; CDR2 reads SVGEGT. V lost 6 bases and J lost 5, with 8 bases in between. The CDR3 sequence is CASSPLHEQYF. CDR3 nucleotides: TGTGCCAGCAGCCCCCTCCACGAGCAGTACTTC.

CDR3 nucleotides: TGTGCCAGCAGTCAGGGACAGGTCAGAAGCTACACCTTC. Protein sequence: CASSQGQVRSYTF. The V call is TRBV6-2 or TRBV6-3, the J call TRBJ1-2, with 8 bases that match TRBD1. Looked up from germline, CDR1 is MNHEY and CDR2 is SVGEGT. This CDR3 is 13 amino acids long. Trimming took 5 bases from V and 9 from J; bases not matched to a gene: 8.

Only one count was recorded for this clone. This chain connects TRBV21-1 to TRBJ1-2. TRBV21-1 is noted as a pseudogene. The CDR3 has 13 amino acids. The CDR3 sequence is CASSKAGGYGYTF. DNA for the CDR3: TGTGCCAGCAGCAAAGCCGGGGGCTATGGCTACACCTTC.